Presented here are 22 T cell receptor beta chains from one specimen sequenced in a study of T-cell reconstitution after alpha-beta-depleted transplantation in children. Study findings and constraints: T-cell numbers and diversity, one year after transplant, stemmed largely from T cells that were newly produced.

Which antigens these TCRs recognize remains unknown. The TCRbeta library was prepared with unique molecular identifiers. TCRdb reprocessed the PCR reads via MiXCR and lists one record per CDR3 protein. The sample contains a few hundred thousand distinct CDR3 sequences, nearly 8% of which appear only once. The sample here was peripheral blood, taken 360 days after TCRalphabeta/CD19-depleted stem cell transplant. These receptors all stem from a female patient aged 2-9 years who had a stem cell transplant for Fanconi anemia, so the T cells may come from the graft donor.

J is TRBJ2-1 and V is TRBV29-1, with TRBD2 as a possible D gene (6 bases). The CDR3 covers 15 residues. Germline assignment: CDR1 SQVTM and CDR2 ANQGSEA. V was trimmed by 5 bases and J by 1 base, leaving 15 bases between them. The CDR3 DNA is TGCAGCGTTAGTCGGGACGGGAGATCCTACAATGAGCAGTTCTTC. Protein: CSVSRDGRSYNEQFF.

This clonotype was seen only a few times. The chain is built from TRBV25-1 and TRBJ1-2; possibly TRBD1 for D (6 bases). The V end lost 7 bases, the J end lost 4 bases, and 13 bases lay between the germline ends. The CDR3 runs 13 residues. Germline lookup yields CDR1 MGHDK and CDR2 SYGVNS. The CDR3 bases are TGTGCCAGCACATTCGGGGGGGCCTATGGCTACACCTTC. Translating gives CASTFGGAYGYTF.

This clonotype was counted at least ten times. This chain connects TRBV7-9 to TRBJ2-1, with D uncertain. This CDR3 comprises 12 residues. Germline CDR1 SEHNR, CDR2 FQNEAQ (reference sequence). V dropped 4 bases and J dropped 8 bases, with 9 bases sitting between them. CDR3 sequence (DNA): TGTGCCAGCAGCTCCCCTTCAGATGAGCAGTTCTTC. This encodes CASSSPSDEQFF.

This clonotype showed up many times. J is TRBJ2-1 and V is TRBV5-1; 9 bases agree with TRBD1. The germline V gene encodes CDR1 SGHRS and CDR2 YFSETQ. The V segment lost 4 bases and the J segment 9 bases; nucleotides outside the gene matches: 14. This CDR3 is built from 16 residues. CDR3 DNA: TGCGCCAGCAGCGCACATGGGGGACAGGGATTCGGTGAGCAGTTCTTC. Translated, it gives CASSAHGGQGFGEQFF.

This clonotype was detected only a few times. V and J are TRBV28 and TRBJ2-2; a possible D gene is TRBD2 (5 bases). The CDR3 consists of 14 residues. Trimming left V 7 bases short and J 5 bases short, with 14 bases between. CDR1 is MDHEN, CDR2 SYDVKM, per germline. The CDR3 loop reads CASNGLEPTGELFF. CDR3 in DNA: TGTGCCAGCAACGGACTGGAACCGACCGGGGAGCTGTTTTTT.

Regarding this clonotype: Germline is not matched at one junction end, which may reflect a read error. This chain joins TRBV5-1 and TRBJ2-7; 9 nucleotides agree with TRBD1. Germline V lookup: CDR1 SGHRS, CDR2 YFSETQ. The CDR3 covers 15 residues. CDR3 nucleotides: TGCGCCAGCAGCCCCTGGGACAGGGTAGTTTTTTCCCCAACGTTC. It encodes CASSPWDRVVFSPTF.

This clonotype has just a few counts. The CDR3 reads CASSYGTGYNTGELFF. The CDR3 DNA follows: TGTGCCAGCAGTTACGGGACAGGGTATAACACCGGGGAGCTGTTTTTT. The genes are TRBV6-5 and TRBJ2-2, with 9 bases identical to TRBD1. There are 16 residues in the CDR3. J was trimmed by 2 bases and V by 2 bases; bases with no gene match: 3. The germline CDR1 and CDR2 sequences are MNHEY and SVGAGI.

The sample holds many counts of this clonotype. CDR3 in DNA: TGCGCCAGCAGTAGCCCCCCGAATGAGCAGTTCTTC. Its translation: CASSSPPNEQFF. The genes are TRBV5-1 and TRBJ2-1; the D is unclear. V lost 5 bases, J lost 7 bases, and 10 bases lay in between. The CDR3 consists of 12 residues. Germline loops: CDR1 SGHRS, CDR2 YFSETQ.

This chain uses TRBV19 with TRBJ1-1; a possible D gene is TRBD1 (5 bases). Trimming took 4 bases from V and 3 from J, leaving 12 bases between them. This CDR3 comprises 14 residues. Germline V CDR1 and CDR2: LNHDA, SQIVND (reference sequence). In DNA form, the CDR3 reads TGTGCCAGTAGTACCCCTTCAGGGTACACTGAAGCTTTCTTT. Encoded protein: CASSTPSGYTEAFF.

This clonotype was seen at least ten times. This chain connects TRBV5-1 to TRBJ1-3; D remains unclear. This CDR3 comprises 14 residues. Trimming cost V 7 bases and J 0 bases, with 11 bases left between them. The germline V gene has CDR1 SGHRS and CDR2 YFSETQ. The CDR3 DNA reads as TGCGCCAGCCGTCAAGGTAACTCTGGAAACACCATATATTTT. This gives the protein CASRQGNSGNTIYF.

This clonotype was seen at least ten times. The CDR3 DNA reads TGTGCCAGCAGTAAGGACAGAGGACCCTCTGGGGCCAACGTCCTGACTTTC. It yields the protein CASSKDRGPSGANVLTF. V and J are TRBV2 and TRBJ2-6; D may be TRBD1 (6 bases). With 5 bases removed from V and 0 bases from J, the gap between germline ends came to 14 bases. CDR3 size: 17 residues. Per the germline V gene, CDR1 is SNHLY and CDR2 is FYNNEI. Supplemented by reference TRBV2 and TRBJ2-6, the full variable domain reads EPEVTQTPSHQVTQMGQEVILRCVPISNHLYFYWYRQILGQKVEFLVSFYNNEISEKSEIFDDQFSVERPDGSNFTLKIRSTKLEDSAMYFCASSKDRGPSGANVLTFGAGSRLTVL.

In this sample, this clonotype turned up a few times. This chain uses TRBV7-2 with TRBJ1-1; unclear D gene. Trimming cost V 5 bases and J 6 bases, with 7 bases left between them. CDR3 size: 11 residues. Germline values: CDR1 SGHTA, CDR2 FQGNSA. For the CDR3, the DNA is TGTGCCAGCAGCCCGCGAGCTGAAGCTTTCTTT. Protein product: CASSPRAEAFF.

In this sample, this clonotype turned up many times. The CDR3 spells CAIRDGTGTHEQFF. The CDR3 DNA reads TGTGCCATCAGGGACGGGACAGGGACCCATGAGCAGTTCTTC. The gene calls are TRBV10-3 and TRBJ2-1, with TRBD1 matching over 9 bases. The germline gives CDR1 ENHRY, CDR2 SYGVKD. This CDR3 is 14 amino acids long. J lost 8 bases, V lost 6 bases, and 8 bases had no gene match.

There are many counts of this clonotype. CDR3 coding DNA: TGCAGTGCCCCTCCCCAGGGGACTGAAAAACTGTTTTTT. This sequence encodes CSAPPQGTEKLFF. This chain links TRBV20-1 with TRBJ1-4; D is possibly TRBD1 (6 bases). The V end was cut by 6 bases, the J end by 7 bases, with 15 bases between. Germline V gene lookup returns CDR1 DFQATT and CDR2 SNEGSKA (reference sequence). This CDR3 region has 13 residues.

This clonotype has ten or more counts. The chain recombines TRBV3-1 with TRBJ2-3; D perhaps matches TRBD2 (6 bases). The CDR3 is 12 residues long. Per germline, CDR1 LGHDT and CDR2 YNNKEL (reference sequence). CDR3 DNA: TGTGCGAGCGGGCGAGACACAGATACGCAGTATTTT. Its translation is CASGRDTDTQYF.

This clonotype appeared many times. This chain connects TRBV29-1 to TRBJ2-1, with 9 bases that match TRBD2. Trimming removed 7 bases from V and 3 bases from J; junction bases left unmatched: 1. This CDR3 contains 12 residues. The germline V gene has CDR1 SQVTM and CDR2 ANQGSEA. The CDR3 DNA is TGCAGCGGACTAGCGGACTACAATGAGCAGTTCTTC. Amino acids: CSGLADYNEQFF.

In its sample, this clonotype was seen a few times. V and J are TRBV27 and TRBJ2-5; 11 positions match TRBD2. The CDR3 runs 15 residues. Germline V gene data show CDR1 as MNHEY and CDR2 as SMNVEV (reference sequence). Unmatched junction bases numbered 1, after V lost 1 base and J lost 3 bases. The CDR3 region is CASSLYSGGEETQYF. The CDR3 bases are TGTGCCAGCAGTTTATATAGCGGGGGGGAAGAGACCCAGTACTTC.

This clonotype was counted only a few times. The chain combines TRBV27 with TRBJ2-3; D is uncertain. V shed 4 bases and J shed 6 bases, with 14 bases lying between them. CDR3 length: 14 amino acids. Germline V gives CDR1 MNHEY, CDR2 SMNVEV (reference sequence). CDR3: CASSSLWAGDTQYF. The DNA for the CDR3 is TGTGCCAGCAGTTCCCTCTGGGCCGGGGATACGCAGTATTTT.

This clonotype was observed a handful of times. This rearrangement joins TRBV6-1 to TRBJ1-6; D is possibly TRBD1 (5 bases). Deletions cut 2 bases from V and 4 bases from J, with 18 bases between. CDR1 is MNHNS and CDR2 is SASEGT in the germline V gene. The CDR3 loop spans 18 amino acids. The CDR3 bases are TGTGCCAGCAGTGAATTTCCGGGACGGACGACTTATAATTCACCCCTCCACTTT. It encodes CASSEFPGRTTYNSPLHF.

This clonotype was picked up many times. This chain uses TRBV6-5 with TRBJ2-5; D gene uncertain. The germline gives CDR1 MNHEY, CDR2 SVGAGI. The CDR3 loop spans 16 amino acids. The V gene lost 0 bases and the J gene lost 2 bases, with 13 bases spanning the gap. CDR3 residues: CASSYSPLPLQETQYF. The CDR3 nucleotides are TGTGCCAGCAGTTACTCCCCACTACCGCTTCAAGAGACCCAGTACTTC.

This clonotype was seen at least ten times. The CDR3 reads CASSPDRDQPQHF. CDR3 sequence (DNA): TGTGCCAGCAGCCCGGACAGGGATCAGCCCCAGCATTTT. The rearrangement uses TRBV18 and TRBJ1-5, with 8 nucleotides matching TRBD1. The germline gives CDR1 KGHSH, CDR2 LQKENI. The CDR3 covers 13 residues. J lost 5 bases, V lost 8 bases, and 5 bases had no gene match.

The sample holds a few counts of this clonotype. The chain couples TRBV11-2 to TRBJ1-5; 7 positions agree with TRBD1. The J segment lost 3 bases and the V segment lost 6 bases, leaving 5 bases of the junction unmatched. This CDR3 is built from 14 residues. The germline V gene encodes CDR1 SGHAT and CDR2 FQNNGV. The CDR3 region is CASRTTGTNQPQHF. The CDR3 DNA reads TGTGCCAGCAGGACGACAGGGACCAATCAGCCCCAGCATTTT.